This T cell receptor (beta chain) was profiled in a study of blood T cell repertoires in COVID-19. About the study: Samples taken during acute and convalescent COVID-19 were collected in the United States, Italy and Spain.

TCRdb's copy holds only in-frame clones and misses some; the assay was immunoSEQ multiplex PCR. The data hold roughly 360,000 clones, with around 84% observed a single time. Germline CDR1 SGHRS, CDR2 YFSETQ. The CDR3 contains 15 residues. Trimming took off 0 bases at V and 2 bases at J, with 12 bases between the two ends. This receptor was identified in a human donor with acute or convalescent COVID-19. The donor label of this sample is uncertain. The V gene is TRBV5-1, the J gene TRBJ2-7, with unresolved D. The sample consisted of peripheral blood. The CDR3 sequence: CASSLAWQFAYEQYF. The CDR3 DNA is TGCGCCAGCAGCTTGGCCTGGCAGTTCGCCTACGAGCAGTACTTC. The complete variable domain, with remaining parts taken from reference TRBV5-1 and TRBJ2-7, reads KAGVTQTPRYLIKTRGQQVTLSCSPISGHRSVSWYQQTPGQGLQFLFEYFSETQRNKGNFPGRFSGRQFSNSRSEMNVSTLELGDSALYLCASSLAWQFAYEQYFGPGTRLTVT.